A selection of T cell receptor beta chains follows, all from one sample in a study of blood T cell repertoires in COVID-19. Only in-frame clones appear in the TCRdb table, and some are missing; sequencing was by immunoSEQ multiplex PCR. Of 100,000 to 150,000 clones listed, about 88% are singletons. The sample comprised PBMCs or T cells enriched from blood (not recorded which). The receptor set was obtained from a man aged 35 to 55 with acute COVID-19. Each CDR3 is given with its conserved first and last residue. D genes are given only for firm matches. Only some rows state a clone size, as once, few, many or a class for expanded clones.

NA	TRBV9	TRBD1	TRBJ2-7	CASSAGQAGTYEQYF	TGTGCCAGCAGCGCGGGACAGGCCGGTACCTACGAGCAGTACTTC
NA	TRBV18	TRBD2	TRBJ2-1	CASSLGGGLVFF	TGTGCCAGCTCCCTCGGCGGGGGGTTGGTGTTCTTC
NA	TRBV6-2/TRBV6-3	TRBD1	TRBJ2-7	CASSYLTGSYEQYF	TGTGCCAGCAGTTACCTGACAGGGTCCTACGAGCAGTACTTC
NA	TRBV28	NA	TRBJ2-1	CASSPPTVQQFF	TGTGCCAGCAGTCCCCCGACAGTTCAGCAGTTCTTC
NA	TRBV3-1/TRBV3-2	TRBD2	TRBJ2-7	CASSFSGGSSYEQYF	TGTGCCAGCAGTTTTAGCGGGGGGAGCTCCTACGAGCAGTACTTC
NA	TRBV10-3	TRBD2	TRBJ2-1	CAISVGGDEQFF	TGTGCCATCAGTGTGGGGGGGGATGAGCAGTTCTTC
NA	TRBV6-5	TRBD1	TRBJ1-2	CASSPWTGKSYGYTF	TGTGCCAGCAGTCCATGGACAGGCAAATCCTATGGCTACACCTTC
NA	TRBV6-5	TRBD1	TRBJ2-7	CASTPGQAFSYEQYF	TGTGCCAGCACCCCTGGACAGGCCTTCTCCTACGAGCAGTACTTC
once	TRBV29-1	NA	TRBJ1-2	CSVDAAGSWRGYTF	TGCAGCGTTGATGCGGCAGGATCCTGGAGGGGCTACACCTTC
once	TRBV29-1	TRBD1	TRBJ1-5	CNILPGQGPLGLNQPQHF	TGCAACATCCTACCTGGACAGGGCCCCTTAGGGCTGAATCAGCCCCAGCATTTT
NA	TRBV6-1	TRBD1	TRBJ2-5	CASSEAGTGGETQYF	TGTGCCAGCAGTGAAGCCGGGACAGGGGGAGAGACCCAGTACTTC
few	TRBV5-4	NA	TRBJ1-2	CASSLGSRAGYGYTF	TGTGCCAGCAGCTTGGGATCGAGGGCGGGCTATGGCTACACCTTC
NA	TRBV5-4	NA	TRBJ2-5	CASSLDPGTQYF	TGTGCCAGCAGCTTGGATCCCGGGACCCAGTACTTC
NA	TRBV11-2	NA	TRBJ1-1	CASSLERAMNTEAFF	TGTGCCAGCAGCTTAGAGCGGGCCATGAACACTGAAGCTTTCTTT
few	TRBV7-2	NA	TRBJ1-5	CASSLEQNQPQHF	TGTGCCAGCAGCTTAGAACAGAATCAGCCCCAGCATTTT
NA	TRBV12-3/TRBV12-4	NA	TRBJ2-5	CASSPGQQETQYF	TGTGCCAGCAGTCCAGGACAGCAAGAGACCCAGTACTTC
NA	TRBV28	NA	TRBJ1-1	CASAGDTEAFF	TGTGCCAGCGCGGGGGACACTGAAGCTTTCTTT
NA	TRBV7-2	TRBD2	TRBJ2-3	CASSPDFTSGVTDTQYF	TGTGCCAGCAGCCCGGACTTTACTAGCGGGGTCACAGATACGCAGTATTTT
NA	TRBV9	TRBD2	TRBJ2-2	CASSLGAGGPAGELFF	TGTGCCAGCAGCCTAGGTGCGGGAGGGCCGGCCGGGGAGCTGTTTTTT
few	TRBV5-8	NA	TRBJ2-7	CASSFDGTYEQYF	TGTGCCAGCAGCTTTGACGGGACCTACGAGCAGTACTTC
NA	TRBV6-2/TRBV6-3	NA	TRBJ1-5	CASSFSFPGSNQPQHF	TGTGCCAGCAGTTTTTCGTTTCCAGGCAGCAATCAGCCCCAGCATTTT
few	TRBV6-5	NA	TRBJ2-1	CASRRPGNNEQFF	TGTGCCAGCAGACGACCGGGAAACAATGAGCAGTTCTTC
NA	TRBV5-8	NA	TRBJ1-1	CASSFLDRRTEAFF	TGTGCCAGCAGCTTTTTGGACAGAAGGACTGAAGCTTTCTTT
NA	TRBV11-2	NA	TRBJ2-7	CASSLTDGQGEQYF	TGTGCCAGCAGCTTGACGGACGGTCAGGGCGAGCAGTACTTC
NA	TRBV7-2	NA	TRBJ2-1	CASSPQGVRSYNEQFF	TGTGCCAGCAGCCCCCAGGGCGTGAGGTCCTACAATGAGCAGTTCTTC
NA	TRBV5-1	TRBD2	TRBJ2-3	CASSFGSGGGADTQYF	TGCGCCAGCAGCTTTGGTAGCGGGGGTGGGGCAGATACGCAGTATTTT
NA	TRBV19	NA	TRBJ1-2	CASSILGQKSNYGYTF	TGTGCCAGTAGTATTCTCGGACAGAAATCTAACTATGGCTACACCTTC
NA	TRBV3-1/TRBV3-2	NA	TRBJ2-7	CASSQMVGAGYEQYF	TGTGCCAGCAGCCAGATGGTGGGGGCTGGTTACGAGCAGTACTTC
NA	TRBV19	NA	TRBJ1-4	CASSIRLATNEKLFF	TGTGCCAGTAGTATCCGACTTGCAACTAATGAAAAACTGTTTTTT
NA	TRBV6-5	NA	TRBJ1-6	CASSYGGANSPLHF	TGTGCCAGCAGTTACGGGGGGGCGAATTCACCCCTCCACTTT
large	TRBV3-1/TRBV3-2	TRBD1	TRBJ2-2	CASSYRGTGELFF	TGTGCCAGCAGTTACAGGGGTACCGGGGAGCTGTTTTTT
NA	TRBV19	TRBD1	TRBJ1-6	CASSTLDRAGSSLHF	TGTGCCAGTAGTACCCTTGACAGGGCTGGATCATCCCTCCACTTT
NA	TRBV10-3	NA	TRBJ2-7	CAISAVEGVFYEQYF	TGTGCCATCAGCGCCGTTGAGGGTGTATTCTACGAGCAGTACTTC
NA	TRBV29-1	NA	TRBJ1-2	CSVGTNRANYGYTF	TGCAGCGTTGGAACGAACAGAGCTAACTATGGCTACACCTTC
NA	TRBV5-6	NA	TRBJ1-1	CASSRDRTSTEAFF	TGTGCCAGCAGCCGTGACAGGACTTCCACTGAAGCTTTCTTT
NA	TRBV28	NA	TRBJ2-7	CASSLGAGSTYEQYF	TGTGCCAGCAGTTTAGGGGCAGGCTCTACCTACGAGCAGTACTTC
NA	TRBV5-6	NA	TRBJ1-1	CASSLQGKGVNTEAFF	TGTGCCAGCAGCCTACAGGGTAAAGGGGTGAACACTGAAGCTTTCTTT
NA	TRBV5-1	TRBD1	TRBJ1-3	CASSPTGASGNTIYF	TGCGCCAGCAGCCCTACAGGGGCCTCTGGAAACACCATATATTTT
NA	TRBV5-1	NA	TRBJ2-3	CASSVGQSTDTQYF	TGCGCCAGCAGCGTCGGACAGAGCACAGATACGCAGTATTTT
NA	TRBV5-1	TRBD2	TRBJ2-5	CASSLATSGGAYQETQYF	TGCGCCAGCAGCTTGGCTACTAGCGGGGGGGCCTACCAAGAGACCCAGTACTTC
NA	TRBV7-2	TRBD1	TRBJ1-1	CASSLVQGQGSEAFF	TGTGCCAGCAGCTTAGTACAGGGACAGGGGTCTGAAGCTTTCTTT
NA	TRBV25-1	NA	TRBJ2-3	CASSGGFTDTQYF	TGTGCCAGCAGTGGGGGCTTTACGGATACGCAGTATTTT
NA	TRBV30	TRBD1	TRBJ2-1	CAWRKQGEGNEQFF	TGTGCCTGGAGAAAACAGGGGGAAGGTAATGAGCAGTTCTTC
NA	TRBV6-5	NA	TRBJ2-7	CASSYSGGLGYEQYF	TGTGCCAGCAGTTACTCCGGAGGGCTCGGCTACGAGCAGTACTTC
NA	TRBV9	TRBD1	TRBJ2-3	CASSDRVGTDTQYF	TGTGCCAGCAGTGACAGGGTGGGTACAGATACGCAGTATTTT
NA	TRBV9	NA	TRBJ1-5	CASSPMGQGQPQHF	TGTGCCAGCAGCCCCATGGGGCAGGGTCAGCCCCAGCATTTT
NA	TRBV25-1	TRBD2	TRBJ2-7	CARKLAGWAPSYEQYF	TGTGCCAGAAAACTAGCGGGGTGGGCTCCCTCCTACGAGCAGTACTTC
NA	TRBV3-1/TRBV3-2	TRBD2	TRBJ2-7	CASSRGLAGGPDSYEQYF	TGTGCCAGCAGCCGGGGACTAGCGGGGGGTCCCGACTCCTACGAGCAGTACTTC
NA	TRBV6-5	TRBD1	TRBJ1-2	CASRLITGGRSYTF	TGTGCCAGCAGGCTAATTACAGGGGGCAGGAGCTACACCTTC
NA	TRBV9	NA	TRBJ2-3	CASSVGLSGSTDTQYF	TGTGCCAGCAGCGTGGGACTGAGCGGCAGCACAGATACGCAGTATTTT
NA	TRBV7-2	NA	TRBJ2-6	CASSGGASGANVLTF	TGTGCCAGCAGCGGGGGCGCATCTGGGGCCAACGTCCTGACTTTC
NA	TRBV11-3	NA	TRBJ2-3	CASSLYRQKTSTDTQYF	TGTGCCAGCAGCTTATATAGACAGAAGACTAGCACAGATACGCAGTATTTT
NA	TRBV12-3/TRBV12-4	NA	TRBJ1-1	CASSWEENTEAFF	TGTGCCAGCAGTTGGGAGGAGAACACTGAAGCTTTCTTT
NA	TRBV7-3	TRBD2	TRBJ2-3	CASSSTSGTDTQYF	TGTGCCAGCAGTTCCACTAGCGGCACAGATACGCAGTATTTT
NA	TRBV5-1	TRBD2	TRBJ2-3	CASSFGTSGVPPDTQYF	TGCGCCAGCAGCTTCGGGACTAGCGGGGTCCCCCCAGATACGCAGTATTTT
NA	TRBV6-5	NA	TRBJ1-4	CASMPPSTNEKLFF	TGTGCCAGCATGCCTCCCAGTACAAATGAAAAACTGTTTTTT
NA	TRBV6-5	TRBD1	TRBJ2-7	CASSYSRGGAYEQYF	TGTGCCAGCAGTTACTCGAGAGGGGGCGCCTACGAGCAGTACTTC
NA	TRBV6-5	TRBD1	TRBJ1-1	CASSFTWTGSTEAFF	TGTGCCAGCAGTTTCACCTGGACAGGGAGCACTGAAGCTTTCTTT
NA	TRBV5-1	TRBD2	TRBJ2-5	CASSLVAGRGETQYF	TGCGCCAGCAGCTTGGTAGCGGGGAGGGGAGAGACCCAGTACTTC
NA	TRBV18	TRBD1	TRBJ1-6	CASSPPFQGGKLHF	TGTGCCAGCTCACCACCGTTTCAGGGGGGAAAGCTCCACTTT